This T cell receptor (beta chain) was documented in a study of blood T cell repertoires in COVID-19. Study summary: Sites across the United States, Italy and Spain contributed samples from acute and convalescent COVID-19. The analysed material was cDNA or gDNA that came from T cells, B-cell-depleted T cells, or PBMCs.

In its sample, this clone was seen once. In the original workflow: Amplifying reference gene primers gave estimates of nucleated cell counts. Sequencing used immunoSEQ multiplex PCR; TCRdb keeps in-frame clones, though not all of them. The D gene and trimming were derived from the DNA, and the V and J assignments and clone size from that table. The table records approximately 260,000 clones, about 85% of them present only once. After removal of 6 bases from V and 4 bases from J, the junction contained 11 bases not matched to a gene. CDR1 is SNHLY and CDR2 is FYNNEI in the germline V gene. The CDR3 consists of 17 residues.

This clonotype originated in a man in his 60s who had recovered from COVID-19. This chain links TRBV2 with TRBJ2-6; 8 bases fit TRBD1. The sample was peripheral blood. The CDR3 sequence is CASSDRGSGVGANVLTF. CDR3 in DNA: TGTGCCAGCAGCGACAGGGGCTCCGGAGTCGGGGCCAACGTCCTGACTTTC.